The rows below give T cell receptor beta chains drawn from one sample of a study of breast tumors, draining lymph nodes, adjacent tissues. TCRdb reprocessed the multiplex PCR reads with MiXCR, giving one entry per CDR3 protein. The table includes around 14,000 distinct CDR3 sequences, around 52% detected once. The material sequenced was tumor-adjacent breast tissue. These receptors were taken from a female donor with breast cancer. Some clones in this sample may be carry-over from other donors' samples. Each CDR3 is given without its conserved first and last residue.

>TRBJ2-7|TRBV12-5
ASGPRDSGEQY
>TRBJ1-3|TRBV24-1
ATSDGTGTGAGNTIY
>TRBJ2-1|TRBV20-1
GASPLGALAEQF
>TRBJ2-2|TRBV10-1
ASSSRTPSITGELF
>TRBJ2-2|TRBV4-1
ASSPMDLTGELF
>TRBJ2-7|TRBV20-1
SANRAGSEQY
>TRBJ2-7|TRBV7-9
ASSLEARAGEEQY
>TRBJ1-4|TRBV18
ASSRVWTNEKLL
>TRBJ2-1|TRBV7-8
ASSGLAGGGNEQF
>TRBJ2-2|TRBV19
ASSMGRTENTGELF
>TRBJ2-3|TRBV15
ATSRVTSFGDTQY
>TRBJ2-7|TRBV20-1
SAHATSGASYEQY